This T cell receptor (beta chain) was found in a study of cytomegalovirus exposure and HLA in healthy donors. Findings of the study overall: Across donors, presence/absence analyses took sequencing depth to be roughly uniform. Of the V segments, some could not be distinguished, including TRBV6-2 and TRBV6-3, and were excluded.

Comments on this clone: What it recognizes is unknown.

The CDR3 spans 16 residues. Looked up from germline, CDR1 is MDHEN and CDR2 is SYDVKM. Trimming left V 3 bases short and J 1 base short, with 15 bases between. 13 Jbeta primers and 60 Vbeta primers were used for the PCR. Produced via immunoSEQ multiplex PCR; TCRdb's table is partial and in-frame only. The sample holds 110,000 to 150,000 clones, about 82% seen once. Nominally healthy donors provided the samples, though records likely missed some immune exposures. Sequences were obtained from PBMCs. The chain combines TRBV28 with TRBJ2-5; tentative D call: TRBD1 (5 bases). The source is a male donor in good health and CMV-seronegative. CDR3 protein: CASSFPTGHFQETQYF. CDR3 DNA sequence: TGTGCCAGCAGTTTCCCTACCGGACACTTCCAAGAGACCCAGTACTTC.